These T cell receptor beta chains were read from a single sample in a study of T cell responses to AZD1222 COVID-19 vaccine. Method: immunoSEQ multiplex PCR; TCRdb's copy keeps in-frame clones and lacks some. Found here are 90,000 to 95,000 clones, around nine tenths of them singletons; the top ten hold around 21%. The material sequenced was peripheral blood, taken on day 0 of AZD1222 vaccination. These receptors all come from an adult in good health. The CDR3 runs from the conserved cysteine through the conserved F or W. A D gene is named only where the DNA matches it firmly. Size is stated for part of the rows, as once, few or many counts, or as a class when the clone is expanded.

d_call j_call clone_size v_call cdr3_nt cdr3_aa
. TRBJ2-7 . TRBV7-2 TGTGCCAGCAGCTTAGATCAGGACGAGCAGTACTTC CASSLDQDEQYF
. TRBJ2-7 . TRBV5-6 TGTGCCAGCAGCCAACTGGGGGATTTTCTGTATCTGTACGAGCAGTACTTC CASSQLGDFLYLYEQYF
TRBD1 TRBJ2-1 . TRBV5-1 TGCGCCAGCAGCTTGGAGCCATATCCACAGGGGAATGAGCAGTTCTTC CASSLEPYPQGNEQFF
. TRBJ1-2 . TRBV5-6 TGTGCCAGCAGCTCCCCGACAGTTAACTATGGCTACACCTTC CASSSPTVNYGYTF
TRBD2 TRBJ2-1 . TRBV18 TGTGCCAGCTCACCCACTGCGGGGGGCAGTTGGCAAAATGAGCAGTTCTTC CASSPTAGGSWQNEQFF
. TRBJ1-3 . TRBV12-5 TGTGCTAGTGGTTTGGCACCGACAGGAGGAGGAAACACCATATATTTT CASGLAPTGGGNTIYF
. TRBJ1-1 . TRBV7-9 TGTGCCAGCAGCTTAGGCCAGAACACTGAAGCTTTCTTT CASSLGQNTEAFF
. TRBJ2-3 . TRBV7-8 TGTGCCAGCAGCAGTGGGGCTAGGCAAGATACGCAGTATTTT CASSSGARQDTQYF
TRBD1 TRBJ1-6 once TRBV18 TGTGCCAGCTCCTCCGGGACAGGGTATTCACCCCTCCACTTT CASSSGTGYSPLHF
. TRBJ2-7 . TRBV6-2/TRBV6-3 TGTGCCAGCAGCGCCACAGGGAGCTCCTACGAGCAGTACTTC CASSATGSSYEQYF
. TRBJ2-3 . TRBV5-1 TGCGCCAGCAGCTTAGGAGGATTCCCTAGCACAGATACGCAGTATTTT CASSLGGFPSTDTQYF
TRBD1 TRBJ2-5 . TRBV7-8 TGTGCCAGCAGCTTATCGACAGGGACAGAGACCCAGTACTTC CASSLSTGTETQYF
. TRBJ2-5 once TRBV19 TGTGCCAGTAGTATCTCAACTAGCCCAGAGACCCAGTACTTC CASSISTSPETQYF
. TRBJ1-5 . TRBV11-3 TGTGCCAGCAGCTGGGAGGGAGGGGGCAATCAGCCCCAGCATTTT CASSWEGGGNQPQHF
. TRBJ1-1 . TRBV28 TGTGCCAGCAGTTACCAACGGGTCCACACTGAAGCTTTCTTT CASSYQRVHTEAFF
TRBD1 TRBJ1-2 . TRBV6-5 TGTGCCAGCAGTTCGGGACAGGGGGCTGGAGGCTACACCTTC CASSSGQGAGGYTF
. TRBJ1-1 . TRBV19 TGTGCCAGTAGTAGACAGACGAACACTGAAGCTTTCTTT CASSRQTNTEAFF
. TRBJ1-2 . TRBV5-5 TGTGCCAGCAGCTTGATAGGGAGGGATGGCTACACCTTC CASSLIGRDGYTF
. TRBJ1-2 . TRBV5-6 TGTGCCAGCAGCTTGGGGCAGGGAGGCTATGGCTACACCTTC CASSLGQGGYGYTF
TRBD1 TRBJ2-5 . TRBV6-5 TGTGCCAGCAGTAGACAGGGGTACCAAGAGACCCAGTACTTC CASSRQGYQETQYF
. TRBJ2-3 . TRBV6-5 TGTGCCAGCAGCCGGGGGACAGATACGCAGTATTTT CASSRGTDTQYF
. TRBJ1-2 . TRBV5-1 TGCGCCAGCAGCTTGGCCGGACAGTATTCGATCTATGGCTACACCTTC CASSLAGQYSIYGYTF
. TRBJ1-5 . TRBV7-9 TGTGCCAGCAGCTTCTTAGACGCTCAGCCCCAGCATTTT CASSFLDAQPQHF
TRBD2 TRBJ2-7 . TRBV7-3 TGTGCCAGCAGCCCCGGGGGGGGGTTCGAGCAGTACTTC CASSPGGGFEQYF
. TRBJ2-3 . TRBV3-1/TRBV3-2 TGTGCCAGCAGCCGGCTACCCCCAGGGCCAGATACGCAGTATTTT CASSRLPPGPDTQYF
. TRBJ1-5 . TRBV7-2 TGTGCCAGCAGTCGCGGACAGTACAATCAGCCCCAGCATTTT CASSRGQYNQPQHF
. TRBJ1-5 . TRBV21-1 TGTGCCAGCAGGTCCAAGCGAGGGACAGGTAATCAGCCCCAGCATTTT CASRSKRGTGNQPQHF
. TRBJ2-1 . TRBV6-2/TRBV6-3 TGTGCCAGCAGTGACCTCCCGGGATTCCAGTTCTTC CASSDLPGFQFF
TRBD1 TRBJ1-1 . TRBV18 TGTGCCAGCTCAACTGGACAGGGAGACACTGAAGCTTTCTTT CASSTGQGDTEAFF
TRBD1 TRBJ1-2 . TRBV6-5 TGTGCCAGCAGTTTGACAGGGGTGGAGGAGGGGTATGGCTACACCTTC CASSLTGVEEGYGYTF
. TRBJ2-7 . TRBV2 TGTGCCACCCAGACGGACATCTCCTACGAGCAGTACTTC CATQTDISYEQYF